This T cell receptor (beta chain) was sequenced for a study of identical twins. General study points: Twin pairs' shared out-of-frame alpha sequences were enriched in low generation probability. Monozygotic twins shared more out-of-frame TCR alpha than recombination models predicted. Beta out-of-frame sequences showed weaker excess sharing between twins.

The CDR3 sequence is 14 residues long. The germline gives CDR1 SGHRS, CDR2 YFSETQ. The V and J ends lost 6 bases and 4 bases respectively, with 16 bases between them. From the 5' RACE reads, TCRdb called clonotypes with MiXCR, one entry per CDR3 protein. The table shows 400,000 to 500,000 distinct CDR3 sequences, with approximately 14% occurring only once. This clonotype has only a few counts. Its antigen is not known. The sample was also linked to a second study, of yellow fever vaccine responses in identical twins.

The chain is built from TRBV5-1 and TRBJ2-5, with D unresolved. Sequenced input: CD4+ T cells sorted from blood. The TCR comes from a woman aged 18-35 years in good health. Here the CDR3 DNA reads TGCGCCAGCACCCCTAGGCCATCCGCAGAGACCCAGTACTTC. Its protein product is CASTPRPSAETQYF.